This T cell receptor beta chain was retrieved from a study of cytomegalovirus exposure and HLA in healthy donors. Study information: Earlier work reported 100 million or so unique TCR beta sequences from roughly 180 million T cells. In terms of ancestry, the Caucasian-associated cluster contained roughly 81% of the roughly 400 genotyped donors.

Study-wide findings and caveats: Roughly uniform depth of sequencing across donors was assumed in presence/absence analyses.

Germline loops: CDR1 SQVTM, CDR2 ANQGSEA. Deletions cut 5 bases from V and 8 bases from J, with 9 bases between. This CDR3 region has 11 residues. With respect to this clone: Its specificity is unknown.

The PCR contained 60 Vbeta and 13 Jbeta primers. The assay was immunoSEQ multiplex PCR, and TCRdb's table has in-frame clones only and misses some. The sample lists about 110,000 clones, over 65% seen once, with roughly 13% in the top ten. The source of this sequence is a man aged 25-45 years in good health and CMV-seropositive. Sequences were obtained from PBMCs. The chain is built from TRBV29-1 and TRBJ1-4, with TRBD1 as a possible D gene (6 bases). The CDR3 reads CSVLQGEKLFF. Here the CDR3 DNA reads TGCAGCGTTCTCCAGGGGGAAAAACTGTTTTTT.